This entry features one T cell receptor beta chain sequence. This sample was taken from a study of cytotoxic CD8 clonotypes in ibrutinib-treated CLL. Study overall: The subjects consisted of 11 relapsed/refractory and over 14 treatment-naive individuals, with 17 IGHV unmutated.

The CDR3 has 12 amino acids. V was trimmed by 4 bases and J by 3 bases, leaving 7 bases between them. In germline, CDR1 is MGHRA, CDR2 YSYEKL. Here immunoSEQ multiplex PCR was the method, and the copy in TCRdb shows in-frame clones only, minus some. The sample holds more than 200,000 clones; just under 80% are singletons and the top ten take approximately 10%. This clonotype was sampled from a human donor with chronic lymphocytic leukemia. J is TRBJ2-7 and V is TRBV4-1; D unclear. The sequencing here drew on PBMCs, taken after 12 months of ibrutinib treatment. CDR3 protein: CASSPDRYEQYF. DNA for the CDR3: TGCGCCAGCAGCCCGGACCGCTACGAGCAGTACTTC.